This T cell receptor beta chain was identified in a study of molecular identifiers for immune sequencing clone quantification. Trimming took 5 bases from V and 2 from J; bases not matched to a gene: 8. The CDR3 is 16 residues long. Germline lookup yields CDR1 SNHLY and CDR2 FYNNEI. MiXCR, applied by TCRdb to the PCR reads, yields one record per CDR3 protein. The repertoire holds 550,000 to 750,000 distinct CDR3 sequences, approximately 20% seen once, with roughly 0.85% in the top ten. This clonotype was observed a few times. Sequenced: naive CD8+ T cells from blood, with Jurkat cell RNA spiked in. Regarding subset: FACS-sorted CD8+CD4-CCR7+CD45RA+ naive T cells. The TCR sequence derives from a human donor in good health. Some libraries in this study had Jurkat cell RNA spiked in. The V and J genes are TRBV2 and TRBJ2-3; 9 nucleotides align to TRBD2. CDR3 sequence reads: CASSKGVAGATDTQYF. The CDR3 coding sequence is TGTGCCAGCAGTAAAGGGGTAGCGGGGGCCACAGATACGCAGTATTTT.